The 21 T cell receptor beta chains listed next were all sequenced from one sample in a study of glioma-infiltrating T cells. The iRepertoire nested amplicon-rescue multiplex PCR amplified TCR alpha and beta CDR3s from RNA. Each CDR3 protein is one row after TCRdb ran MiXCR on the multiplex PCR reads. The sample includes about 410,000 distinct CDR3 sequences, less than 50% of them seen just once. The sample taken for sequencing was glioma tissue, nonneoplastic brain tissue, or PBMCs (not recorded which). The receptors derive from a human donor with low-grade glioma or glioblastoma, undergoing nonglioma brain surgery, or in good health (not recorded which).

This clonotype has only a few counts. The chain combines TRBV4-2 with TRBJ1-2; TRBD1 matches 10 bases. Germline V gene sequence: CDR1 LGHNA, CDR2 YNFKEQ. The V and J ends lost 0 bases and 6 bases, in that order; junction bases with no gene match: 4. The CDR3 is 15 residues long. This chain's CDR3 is CASSQDRTGGHGYTF. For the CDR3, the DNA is TGTGCCAGCAGCCAAGACAGGACAGGGGGACATGGCTACACCTTC.

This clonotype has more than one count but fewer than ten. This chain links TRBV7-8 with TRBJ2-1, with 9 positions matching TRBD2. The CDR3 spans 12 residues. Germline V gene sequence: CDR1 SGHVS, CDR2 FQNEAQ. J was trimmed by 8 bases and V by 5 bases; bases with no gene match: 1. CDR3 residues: CASSGGRDEQFF. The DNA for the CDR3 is TGTGCCAGCAGCGGCGGGAGGGATGAGCAGTTCTTC.

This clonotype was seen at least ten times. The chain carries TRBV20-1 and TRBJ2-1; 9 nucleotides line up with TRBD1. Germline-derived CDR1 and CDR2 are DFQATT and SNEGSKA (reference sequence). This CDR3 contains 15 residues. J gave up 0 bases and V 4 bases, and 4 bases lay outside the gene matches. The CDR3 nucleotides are TGCAGTGCTATAGGACAGGGGTTCTCCTACAATGAGCAGTTCTTC. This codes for CSAIGQGFSYNEQFF.

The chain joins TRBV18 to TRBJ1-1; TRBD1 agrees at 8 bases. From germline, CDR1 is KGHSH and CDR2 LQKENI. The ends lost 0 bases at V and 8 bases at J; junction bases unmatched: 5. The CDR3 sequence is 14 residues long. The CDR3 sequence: CASSPPWDRTEAFF. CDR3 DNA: TGTGCCAGCTCACCACCTTGGGACAGGACAGAAGCTTTCTTT.

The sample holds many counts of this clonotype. The chain's CDR3 is CASSSGYNEQFF. For the CDR3, the DNA is TGTGCCAGCAGTTCAGGATACAATGAGCAGTTCTTC. The rearrangement uses TRBV6-2 or TRBV6-3 and TRBJ2-1; D unresolved. The CDR3 loop spans 12 amino acids. Deletions cut 4 bases from V and 4 bases from J, with 5 bases between. The germline V gene encodes CDR1 MNHEY and CDR2 SVGEGT.

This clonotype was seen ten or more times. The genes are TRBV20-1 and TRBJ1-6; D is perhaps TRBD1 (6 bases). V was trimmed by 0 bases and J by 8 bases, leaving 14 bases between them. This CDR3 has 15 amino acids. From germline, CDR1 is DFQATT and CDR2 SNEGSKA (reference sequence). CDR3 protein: CSARELEGGDSPLHF. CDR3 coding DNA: TGCAGTGCTAGAGAGTTGGAAGGGGGTGATTCACCCCTCCACTTT.

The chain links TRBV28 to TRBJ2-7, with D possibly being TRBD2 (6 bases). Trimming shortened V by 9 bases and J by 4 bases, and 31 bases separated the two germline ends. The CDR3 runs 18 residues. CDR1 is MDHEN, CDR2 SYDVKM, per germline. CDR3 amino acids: CASSREKGRCLGSYEQYF. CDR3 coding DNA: TGTGCCAGTTCTAGGGAGAAGGGGAGGTGCCTGGGGTCATACGAGCAGTACTTC.

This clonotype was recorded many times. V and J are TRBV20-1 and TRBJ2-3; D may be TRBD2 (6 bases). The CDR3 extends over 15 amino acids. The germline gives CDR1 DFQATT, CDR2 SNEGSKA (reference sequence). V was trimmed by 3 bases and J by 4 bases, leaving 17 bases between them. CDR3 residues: CSASSNRGKSDTQYF. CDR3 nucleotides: TGCAGTGCTAGTTCCAATCGCGGGAAGTCAGATACGCAGTATTTT.

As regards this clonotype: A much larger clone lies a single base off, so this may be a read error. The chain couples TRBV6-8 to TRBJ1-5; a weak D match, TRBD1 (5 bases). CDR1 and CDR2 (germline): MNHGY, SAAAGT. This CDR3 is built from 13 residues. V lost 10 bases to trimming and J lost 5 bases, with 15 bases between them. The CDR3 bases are TGTGCCACCCGGAAGGGGCAGGATCAGCCCCAGCATTTT. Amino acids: CATRKGQDQPQHF.

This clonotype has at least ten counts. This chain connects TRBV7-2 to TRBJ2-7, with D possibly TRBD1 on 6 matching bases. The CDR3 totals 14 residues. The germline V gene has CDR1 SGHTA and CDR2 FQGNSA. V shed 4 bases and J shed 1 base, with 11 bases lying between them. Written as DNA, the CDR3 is TGTGCCAGCAGCTCCCCGACAGGATCCTACGAGCAGTACTTC. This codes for CASSSPTGSYEQYF.

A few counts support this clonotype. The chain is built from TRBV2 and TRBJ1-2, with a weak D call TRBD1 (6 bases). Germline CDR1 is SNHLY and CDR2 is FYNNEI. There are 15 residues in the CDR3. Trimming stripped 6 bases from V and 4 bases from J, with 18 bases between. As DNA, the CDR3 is TGTGCCAGCAGGACGGCTCTACAGGGTGGCTATGGCTACACCTTC. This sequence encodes CASRTALQGGYGYTF.

CDR3 DNA sequence: TGTGCCAGCAGCCCGTGGGACAGTCCCTACGAGCAGTACTTC. Protein: CASSPWDSPYEQYF. This sequence joins TRBV3-1 and TRBJ2-7; 7 bases line up with TRBD1. Germline CDR1 LGHDT, CDR2 YNNKEL (reference sequence). The junction had 5 bases not matched to a gene; V was cut back by 4 bases and J by 2 bases. The CDR3 extends over 14 amino acids.

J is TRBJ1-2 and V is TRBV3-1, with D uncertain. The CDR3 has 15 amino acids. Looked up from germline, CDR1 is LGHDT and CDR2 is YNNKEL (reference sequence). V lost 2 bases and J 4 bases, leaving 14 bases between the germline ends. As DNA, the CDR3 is TGTGCCAGCAGCCAATCCCGAGGAGGGCGCTATGGCTACACCTTC. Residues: CASSQSRGGRYGYTF.

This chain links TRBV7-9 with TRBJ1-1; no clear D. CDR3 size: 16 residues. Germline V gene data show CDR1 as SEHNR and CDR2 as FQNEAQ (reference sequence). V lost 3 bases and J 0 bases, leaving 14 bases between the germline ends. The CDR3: CASSFSDGRLNTEAFF. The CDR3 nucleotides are TGTGCCAGCAGCTTCTCTGACGGACGACTGAACACTGAAGCTTTCTTT.

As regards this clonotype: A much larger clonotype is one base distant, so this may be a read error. CDR3 loop: CSATGLAGIGGMDEQYF. The CDR3 coding sequence is TGCAGTGCTACGGGACTAGCGGGGATCGGGGGTATGGACGAGCAGTACTTC. The rearrangement links TRBV20-1 to TRBJ2-7; 13 bases are a match to TRBD2. Germline V lookup: CDR1 DFQATT, CDR2 SNEGSKA (reference sequence). This CDR3 has 17 amino acids. V was pared by 4 bases and J by 5 bases, with 14 bases of the junction left unmatched.

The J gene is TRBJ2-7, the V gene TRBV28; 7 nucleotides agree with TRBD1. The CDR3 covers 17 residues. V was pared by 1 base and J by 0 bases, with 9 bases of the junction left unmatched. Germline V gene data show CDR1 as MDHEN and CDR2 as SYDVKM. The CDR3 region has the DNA TGTGCCAGCAGTTTATACACGGCCGGACAGGCCTCCTACGAGCAGTACTTC. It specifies CASSLYTAGQASYEQYF.

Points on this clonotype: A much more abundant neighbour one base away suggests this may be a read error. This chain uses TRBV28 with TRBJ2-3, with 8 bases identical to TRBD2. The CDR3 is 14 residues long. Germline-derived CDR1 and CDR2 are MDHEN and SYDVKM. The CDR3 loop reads CAGSFGRVTDTQYF. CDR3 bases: TGTGCCGGCAGTTTCGGGAGGGTGACAGATACGCAGTATTTT.

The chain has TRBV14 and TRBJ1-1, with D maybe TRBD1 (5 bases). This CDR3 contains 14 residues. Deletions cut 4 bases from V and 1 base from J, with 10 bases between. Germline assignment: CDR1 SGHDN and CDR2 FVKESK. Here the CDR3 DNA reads TGTGCCAGCAGCCGACAGTTTGGGAACACTGAAGCTTTCTTT. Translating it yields CASSRQFGNTEAFF.

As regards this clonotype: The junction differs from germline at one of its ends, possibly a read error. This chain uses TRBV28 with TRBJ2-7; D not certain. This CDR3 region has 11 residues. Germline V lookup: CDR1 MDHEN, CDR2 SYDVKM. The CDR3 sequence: CGSSPSLEQYF. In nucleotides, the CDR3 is TGTGGCAGCAGCCCCTCCCTGGAGCAGTACTTC.

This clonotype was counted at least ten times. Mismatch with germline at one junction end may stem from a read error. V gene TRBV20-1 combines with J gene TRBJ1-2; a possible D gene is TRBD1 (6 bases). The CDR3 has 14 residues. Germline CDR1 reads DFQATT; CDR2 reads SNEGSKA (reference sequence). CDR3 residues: CSARDRFTSYGYTF. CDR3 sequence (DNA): TGCAGTGCCAGAGACAGGTTCACCTCCTATGGCTACACCTTC.

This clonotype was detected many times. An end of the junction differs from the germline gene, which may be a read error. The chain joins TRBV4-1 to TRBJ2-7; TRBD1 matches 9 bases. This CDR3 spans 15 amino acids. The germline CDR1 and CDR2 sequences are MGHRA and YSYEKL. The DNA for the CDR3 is TGTGCCAGCAGTCAACCGGGACAGGGCTCCTACGAGCAGTACTTC. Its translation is CASSQPGQGSYEQYF.